This is a list of T cell receptor beta chains from one sample in a study of T cells after yellow fever vaccination. TCRdb called the 5' RACE reads again in MiXCR, with one record for every CDR3 protein. The data contain fewer than 150,000 distinct CDR3 sequences, about 7.8% of them singletons. This specimen was CD4+ T cells sorted from PBMCs, taken about 49 days after the first yellow fever vaccination. The source of these receptors is a man aged 18-30 years who received the YFV17D yellow fever vaccine. Both conserved end residues are part of each CDR3. Fields, in order: CDR3 DNA, CDR3 protein, CDR3 length, D gene, clone size, V gene, J gene. D genes are given only for firm matches. Clone size appears in some rows only: once, few, many, or a class for an expanded clone.

TGCAGTGCTAGGGATAGCGGCAGAGCTAACACTGAAGCTTTCTTT,CSARDSGRANTEAFF,15,NA,few,TRBV20-1,TRBJ1-1
TGCGCCAGCAATGTACAGGGGATGACAGATACGCAGTATTTT,CASNVQGMTDTQYF,14,TRBD1,many,TRBV5-1,TRBJ2-3
TGTGCCAGCAGCGCAAGACTAGCGGGGGCGCAAGAGACCCAGTACTTC,CASSARLAGAQETQYF,16,TRBD2,many,TRBV7-2,TRBJ2-5
TGCGCCAGCAGCTTGGCCGCAGGGAACCAGCCCCAGCATTTT,CASSLAAGNQPQHF,14,NA,many,TRBV5-1,TRBJ1-5
TGTGCCAGCAGCCCTCATAACGGGAAAGAGACCCAGTACTTC,CASSPHNGKETQYF,14,NA,few,TRBV9,TRBJ2-5
TGTGCCAGCAGTCCGACTCGGGACAGGGGGGGAGAGACCCAGTACTTC,CASSPTRDRGGETQYF,16,TRBD1,many,TRBV12-3/TRBV12-4,TRBJ2-5
TGTGCCAGCAACCTATGGGTGGGCTCTCCGTATTTT,CASNLWVGSPYF,12,NA,many,TRBV12-3/TRBV12-4,TRBJ2-3
TGTGCCAGCAGACCCGGGCCAAGGGGGACCCCGGGGACCCAGTACTTC,CASRPGPRGTPGTQYF,16,NA,many,TRBV6-5,TRBJ2-5
TGCGCCAGCAGCGTGACAGGGATGGGGTCGAGGACTGAAGCTTTCTTT,CASSVTGMGSRTEAFF,16,TRBD1,many,TRBV5-1,TRBJ1-1
TGCGCCAGCAGCCAGGGCGGGGGTATCGCAGATACGCAGTATTTT,CASSQGGGIADTQYF,15,TRBD2,many,TRBV4-3,TRBJ2-3
TGTGCCAGTAGTGTTGGACAGTATAATTCACCCCTCCACTTT,CASSVGQYNSPLHF,14,NA,once,TRBV19,TRBJ1-6
TGCGCCAGCAGGCGGAGTCCCGGGGCGGAGACCCAGTACTTC,CASRRSPGAETQYF,14,NA,many,TRBV5-1,TRBJ2-5
TGTGCCAGCACCCAGGGAGCGGGGGGTTACACAGATACGCAGTATTTT,CASTQGAGGYTDTQYF,16,TRBD2,few,TRBV12-3/TRBV12-4,TRBJ2-3
TGCAGTGCTCGCCAGGGAATCAATCAGCCCCAGCATTTT,CSARQGINQPQHF,13,NA,many,TRBV20-1,TRBJ1-5
TGCGCCAGCAGCTTGGACGGACAGGCCTACGAGCAGTACTTC,CASSLDGQAYEQYF,14,TRBD1,many,TRBV5-1,TRBJ2-7
TGTGCCACCACCCAAAGGGGGTCCCACAATGAGCAGTTCTTC,CATTQRGSHNEQFF,14,NA,many,TRBV24-1,TRBJ2-1
TGCGCCAGCAGCTTAGACATAAGCACAGATACGCAGTATTTT,CASSLDISTDTQYF,14,NA,many,TRBV5-1,TRBJ2-3
TGTGACAGCAGCACGCGCGGGGGCTCTGGGGCCAACGTCCTGACTTTC,CDSSTRGGSGANVLTF,16,TRBD2,NA,TRBV7-2,TRBJ2-6
TGCGCCAGCAGCGGACAGGGAGGTAATTCACCCCTCCACTTT,CASSGQGGNSPLHF,14,TRBD1,few,TRBV5-1,TRBJ1-6
TGTGCCAGCACCCTAAGGTCCTATACGCAGTATTTT,CASTLRSYTQYF,12,NA,many,TRBV12-3/TRBV12-4,TRBJ2-3
TGTGCCAGCAGTACTAGCGGGGGGGTTGCGGGGGTCTTC,CASSTSGGVAGVF,13,TRBD2,few,TRBV2,TRBJ2-1
TGTGCCAGCTCACGGGGATACCTCACAGATACGCAGTATTTT,CASSRGYLTDTQYF,14,NA,NA,TRBV18,TRBJ2-3
TGTGCCAGCACCCCCGTCATACTAGCGGGGGGGCCCGGAGATACGCAGTATTTT,CASTPVILAGGPGDTQYF,18,TRBD2,many,TRBV12-3/TRBV12-4,TRBJ2-3
TGTGCCATCAGTGAGGGGACAGGGGTCGATCAGCCCCAGCATTTT,CAISEGTGVDQPQHF,15,TRBD1,NA,TRBV10-3,TRBJ1-5
TGTGCCAGCAGTGGACTACGGGACAGGGCGGCGGGACTAGCGGGGGGAAACTCCTACAATGAGCAGTTCTTC,CASSGLRDRAAGLAGGNSYNEQFF,24,TRBD2,NA,TRBV6-4,TRBJ2-1
TGTGCCAGCTCACCCGACCAGTGTGAGACCCAGTACTTC,CASSPDQCETQYF,13,NA,NA,TRBV18,TRBJ2-5
TGTGCCAGCAGCTTCGACAGGGAGAATGAGCAGTTCTTC,CASSFDRENEQFF,13,TRBD1,many,TRBV7-3,TRBJ2-1
TGTGCCAGCAGCCAAGATGGACAGCAAGAGACCCAGTACTTC,CASSQDGQQETQYF,14,NA,many,TRBV4-2,TRBJ2-5
TGCGCCAGCAGCCTGGACACCTACGAGCAGTACTTC,CASSLDTYEQYF,12,NA,many,TRBV5-1,TRBJ2-7
TGTGCCAGCAGCTTAACGACAGGGGGCACCGCTCCCCAGCATTTT,CASSLTTGGTAPQHF,15,TRBD1,many,TRBV7-6,TRBJ1-5
TGTGCCAGCAGCTTAGCTCCCCAAGAGACCCAGTACTTC,CASSLAPQETQYF,13,NA,once,TRBV7-2,TRBJ2-5
TGTGCCACCAGTGATCCTTCCAGGGGTAGCTATGGCTACACCTTC,CATSDPSRGSYGYTF,15,NA,many,TRBV24-1,TRBJ1-2
TGTGCCAGCAGTTCCGTCGTCCAGGGCACTGAAGCTTTCTTT,CASSSVVQGTEAFF,14,NA,many,TRBV4-2,TRBJ1-1
TGCGCCAGCAGCTTGGGTGCGGCGGGGTCGGTTGAGCAGTTCTTC,CASSLGAAGSVEQFF,15,NA,many,TRBV5-1,TRBJ2-1
TGTGCCAGCAGTATCAACTATGGCTACACCTTC,CASSINYGYTF,11,NA,many,TRBV25-1,TRBJ1-2
TGTGCCAGTAGTCCACTATCAGGGGGACTAGCGGGGGGGCGGACGCTCTTC,CASSPLSGGLAGGRTLF,17,TRBD2,NA,TRBV19,TRBJ2-1
TGTGCCAGCAGCTTAGGGGGGGCCGGAAACACCATATATTTT,CASSLGGAGNTIYF,14,NA,few,TRBV7-8,TRBJ1-3
TGTGCCAGCAGCCGGATCAGCAGGGTCCAGTACTTC,CASSRISRVQYF,12,NA,many,TRBV3-1,TRBJ2-5
TGTGCCAGCAGCTTAGAGGTTCCGGGACAGGGATACGAGCAGTACTTC,CASSLEVPGQGYEQYF,16,TRBD1,many,TRBV7-8,TRBJ2-7
TGTGCCAGCAGCCAAGGGTTAGCGGGGGGGCCGGCAGATACGCAGTATTTT,CASSQGLAGGPADTQYF,17,TRBD2,many,TRBV3-1,TRBJ2-3
TGTGCCAGCAGCAAGACAGGGAGGCACGAGCAGTACTTC,CASSKTGRHEQYF,13,NA,many,TRBV9,TRBJ2-7
TGCGCCAGCAGCCTCGTCGGACTCTCCCGGGGAAAGCAGTACTTC,CASSLVGLSRGKQYF,15,NA,many,TRBV4-3,TRBJ2-7
TGTGCCAGCAGCCAGGATCGGGCCAGTCAAGAAGCTTTCTTT,CASSQDRASQEAFF,14,NA,many,TRBV4-2,TRBJ1-1
TGCAGTGCGGGACGCGGACTAGCGGGGGTCGAGCAGTTCTTC,CSAGRGLAGVEQFF,14,TRBD2,many,TRBV20-1,TRBJ2-1
TGTGCCAGCAGCCTGTGGGCCGCGGACCAGCCCCAGCATTTT,CASSLWAADQPQHF,14,NA,many,TRBV5-6,TRBJ1-5
TGTGCCAGCAGTTTACTAGCGGGCACAGATACGCAGTATTTT,CASSLLAGTDTQYF,14,TRBD2,many,TRBV12-3/TRBV12-4,TRBJ2-3
TGCGCCAGCAGCCAAGAAGCAGGGGCCCCGGATACGCAGTATTTT,CASSQEAGAPDTQYF,15,NA,many,TRBV4-3,TRBJ2-3
TGTGCCAGCACCCCCGCCGGGGCGGCCCACACAGATACGCAGTATTTT,CASTPAGAAHTDTQYF,16,NA,many,TRBV27,TRBJ2-3
TGTGCCAGCAGCCAAGGGGTGCAGGGCTGGAACACTGAAGCTTTCTTT,CASSQGVQGWNTEAFF,16,NA,many,TRBV4-2,TRBJ1-1
TGCGCCAGCAGTGAGTCGAGGGGGTGGGAGACCCAGTACTTC,CASSESRGWETQYF,14,NA,many,TRBV10-1,TRBJ2-5
TGTGCCAGCAGTCGTGGACCGCGACAGTTCTTC,CASSRGPRQFF,11,NA,NA,TRBV6-5,TRBJ2-1
TGCGCCAGCACTGGGGCGCCCTACGAGCAGTACTTC,CASTGAPYEQYF,12,NA,many,TRBV5-1,TRBJ2-7
TGTGCCAGCAGCTTGGGGGGTGGAAATACGCAGTATTTT,CASSLGGGNTQYF,13,NA,many,TRBV7-8,TRBJ2-3
TGTGCCAGCAGCCAGGGGACTAGCGGGGGGGGCTACAATGAGCAGTTCTTC,CASSQGTSGGGYNEQFF,17,TRBD2,many,TRBV3-1,TRBJ2-1
TGTGCCAGCACCCGAAGGGCAGGACCCTACGAGCAGTACTTC,CASTRRAGPYEQYF,14,NA,many,TRBV12-3/TRBV12-4,TRBJ2-7
TGTGCCAGCAGCCGACTAGGAGAGACCCAGTACTTC,CASSRLGETQYF,12,NA,many,TRBV9,TRBJ2-5
TGTGCCAGCGGCCGCTTTATCAGCACCATATATTTT,CASGRFISTIYF,12,NA,many,TRBV28,TRBJ1-3
TGCGCCAGCAGCTCCACCACCTATAAAGAGACCCAGTACTTC,CASSSTTYKETQYF,14,NA,few,TRBV5-1,TRBJ2-5